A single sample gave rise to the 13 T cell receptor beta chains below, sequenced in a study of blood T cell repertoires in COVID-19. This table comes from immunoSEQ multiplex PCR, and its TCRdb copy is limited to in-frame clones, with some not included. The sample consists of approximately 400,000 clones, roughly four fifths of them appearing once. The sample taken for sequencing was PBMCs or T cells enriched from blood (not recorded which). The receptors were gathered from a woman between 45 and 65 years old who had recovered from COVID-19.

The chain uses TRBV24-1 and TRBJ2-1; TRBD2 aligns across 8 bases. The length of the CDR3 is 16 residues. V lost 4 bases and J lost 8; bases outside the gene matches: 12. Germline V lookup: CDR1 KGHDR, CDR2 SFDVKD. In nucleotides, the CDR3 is TGTGCCACCAGTGAGGGTAGGGGACTAGATGCGGATGAGCAGTTCTTC. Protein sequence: CATSEGRGLDADEQFF.

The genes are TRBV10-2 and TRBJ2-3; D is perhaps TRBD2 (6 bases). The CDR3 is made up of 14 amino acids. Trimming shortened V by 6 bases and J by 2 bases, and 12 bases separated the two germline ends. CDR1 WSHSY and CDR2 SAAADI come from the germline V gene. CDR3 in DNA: TGCGCCAGCAGGTTGGGACTGTACACAGATACGCAGTATTTT. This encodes CASRLGLYTDTQYF.

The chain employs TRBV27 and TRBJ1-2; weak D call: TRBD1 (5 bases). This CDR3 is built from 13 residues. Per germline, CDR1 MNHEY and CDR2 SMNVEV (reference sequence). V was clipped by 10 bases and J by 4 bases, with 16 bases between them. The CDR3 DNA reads TGTGCCACCCGGGGGTTTTTGTCCTATGGCTACACCTTC. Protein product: CATRGFLSYGYTF.

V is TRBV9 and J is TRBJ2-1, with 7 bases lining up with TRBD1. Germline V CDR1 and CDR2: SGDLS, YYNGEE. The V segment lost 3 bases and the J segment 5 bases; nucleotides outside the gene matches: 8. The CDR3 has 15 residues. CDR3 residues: CASSEGAYSNNEQFF. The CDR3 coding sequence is TGTGCCAGCAGCGAGGGGGCGTATAGTAACAATGAGCAGTTCTTC.

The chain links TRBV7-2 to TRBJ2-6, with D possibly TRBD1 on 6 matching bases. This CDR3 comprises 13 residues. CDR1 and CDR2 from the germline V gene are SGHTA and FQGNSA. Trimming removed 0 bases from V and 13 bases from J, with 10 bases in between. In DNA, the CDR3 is TGTGCCAGCAGCTTAGCGGGACAAATAGTCCTGACTTTC. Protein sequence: CASSLAGQIVLTF. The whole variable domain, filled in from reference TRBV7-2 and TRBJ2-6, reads GAGVSQSPSNKVTEKGKDVELRCDPISGHTALYWYRQSLGQGLEFLIYFQGNSAPDKSGLPSDRFSAERTGGSVSTLTIQRTQQEDSAVYLCASSLAGQIVLTFGAGSRLTVL.

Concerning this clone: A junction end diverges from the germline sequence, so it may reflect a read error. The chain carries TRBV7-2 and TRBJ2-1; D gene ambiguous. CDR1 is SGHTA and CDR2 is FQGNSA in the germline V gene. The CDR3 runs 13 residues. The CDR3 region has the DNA TGTGCCAGCAGCTTAGATGGGCTTTCGGTTACGGTCTTC. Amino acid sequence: CASSLDGLSVTVF.

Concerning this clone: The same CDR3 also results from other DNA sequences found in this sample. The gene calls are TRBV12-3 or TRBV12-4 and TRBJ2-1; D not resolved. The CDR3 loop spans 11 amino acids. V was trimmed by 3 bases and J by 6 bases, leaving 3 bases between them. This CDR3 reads CASSFRNEQFF. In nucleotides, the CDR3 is TGTGCCAGCAGTTTCCGCAATGAGCAGTTCTTC.

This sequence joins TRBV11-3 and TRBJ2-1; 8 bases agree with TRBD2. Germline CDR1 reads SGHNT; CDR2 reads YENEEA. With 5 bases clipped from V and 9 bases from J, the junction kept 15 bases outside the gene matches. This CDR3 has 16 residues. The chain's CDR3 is CASSLGGLGGTREQFF. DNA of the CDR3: TGTGCCAGCAGCCTCGGGGGACTAGGGGGGACCCGTGAGCAGTTCTTC.

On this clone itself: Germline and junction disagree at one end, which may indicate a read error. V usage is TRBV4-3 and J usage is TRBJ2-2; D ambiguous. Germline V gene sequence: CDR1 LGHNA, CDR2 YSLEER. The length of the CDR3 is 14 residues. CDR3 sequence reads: CATSHDSNTGELFF. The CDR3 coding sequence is TGCGCCACCAGCCACGACTCGAACACCGGGGAGCTGTTTTTT.

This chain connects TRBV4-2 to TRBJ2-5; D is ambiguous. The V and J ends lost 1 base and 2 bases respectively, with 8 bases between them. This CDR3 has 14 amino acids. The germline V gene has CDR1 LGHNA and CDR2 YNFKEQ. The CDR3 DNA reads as TGTGCCAGCAGCCAAGGAGTAATTCAAGAGACCCAGTACTTC. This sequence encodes CASSQGVIQETQYF.

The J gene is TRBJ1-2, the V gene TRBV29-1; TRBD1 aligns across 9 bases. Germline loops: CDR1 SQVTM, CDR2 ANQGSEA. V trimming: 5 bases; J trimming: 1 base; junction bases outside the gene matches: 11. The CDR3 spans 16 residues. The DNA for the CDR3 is TGCAGCGTTCGAAAAGCCTGGACAGGGGATAACTATGGCTACACCTTC. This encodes CSVRKAWTGDNYGYTF.

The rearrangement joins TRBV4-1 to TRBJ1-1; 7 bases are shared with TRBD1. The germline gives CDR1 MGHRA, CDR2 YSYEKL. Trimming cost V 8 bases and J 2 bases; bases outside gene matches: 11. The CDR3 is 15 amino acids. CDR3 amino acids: CASRQGPGRNTEAFF. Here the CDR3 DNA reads TGCGCCAGCCGACAGGGTCCGGGGCGTAACACTGAAGCTTTCTTT.

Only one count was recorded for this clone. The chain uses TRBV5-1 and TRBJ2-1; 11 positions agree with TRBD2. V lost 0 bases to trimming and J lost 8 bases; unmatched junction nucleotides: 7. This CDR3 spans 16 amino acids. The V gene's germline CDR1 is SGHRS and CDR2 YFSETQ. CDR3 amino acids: CASSLDLAGGGYEQFF. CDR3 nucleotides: TGCGCCAGCAGCTTGGATTTAGCGGGAGGGGGCTATGAGCAGTTCTTC.